This T cell receptor beta chain was sequenced during a study of beta chain features in type 1 diabetes. General study results and limits: Fewer insertions but more deletions were seen at VDJ junctions in type 1 diabetes patients. TCRB CDR3s from Type 1 diabetes patients were moderately but significantly shorter in all four CD4+ subsets.

Per the germline V gene, CDR1 is SQVTM and CDR2 is ANQGSEA. The CDR3 covers 9 residues. This clone was observed a few times. Its antigen is undetermined. Germline and junction disagree at one end, which may indicate a read error. Other DNA sequences of this sample code for an identical CDR3. The investigators reverse transcribed all of the isolated RNA, so they sequenced expressed TCRB transcripts. Approximately 3.5 million reads, on average, came from each naive, central memory and regulatory T cell sample. Produced via immunoSEQ multiplex PCR; TCRdb's table is partial and in-frame only. Seen here are about 650,000 clones, under 15% observed once, and the top ten hold roughly 0.11%. The single heparinised draw taken from each donor contained roughly 100 mL of blood on average.

This sequence was found in a young man with type 1 diabetes. The chain is built from TRBV29-1 and TRBJ2-5; no firm D call. Sequenced: naive CD4+ T cells from blood. CDR3 amino acids: CSVEETQYF. The CDR3 DNA is TGCAGCGTCGAAGAGACCCAGTACTTC.